This passage covers 17 T cell receptor beta chains from one sample sequenced in a study of T cell responses to AZD1222 COVID-19 vaccine. Assay used: immunoSEQ multiplex PCR; TCRdb lists only in-frame clones, some missing. The repertoire consists of 150,000 to 250,000 clones, with 80% to 95% occurring once and the leading ten covering approximately 1%. Sequences were derived from peripheral blood, sampled 28 days after the second AZD1222 dose. The receptors originated from an adult who received the AZD1222 COVID-19 vaccine.

On this clone itself: The identical CDR3 is also encoded by other nucleotide sequences in the sample. The chain is built from TRBV27 and TRBJ1-5; D perhaps matches TRBD1 (5 bases). Germline-derived CDR1 and CDR2 are MNHEY and SMNVEV (reference sequence). The V end lost 1 base, the J end lost 5 bases, and 6 bases lay between the germline ends. The CDR3 contains 13 residues. For the CDR3, the DNA is TGTGCCAGCAGTTTATTGGGGGATCAGCCCCAGCATTTT. This sequence encodes CASSLLGDQPQHF.

The rearrangement uses TRBV2 and TRBJ1-4, with TRBD1 matching over 7 bases. Germline assignment: CDR1 SNHLY and CDR2 FYNNEI. After removal of 6 bases from V and 0 bases from J, the junction contained 4 bases not matched to a gene. The CDR3 extends over 15 amino acids. In nucleotides, the CDR3 is TGTGCCAGCAGGACCGGGACAGCAACTAATGAAAAACTGTTTTTT. The encoded protein is CASRTGTATNEKLFF.

This clone was recorded only once. V is TRBV29-1 and J is TRBJ1-1; D gene uncertain. Per the germline V gene, CDR1 is SQVTM and CDR2 is ANQGSEA. Trimming took 7 bases from V and 1 from J, leaving 10 bases between them. The length of the CDR3 is 12 residues. The CDR3 DNA is TGCAGCGCCCGGATGGGGAACACTGAAGCTTTCTTT. Its protein is CSARMGNTEAFF.

This chain links TRBV28 with TRBJ1-3, with D maybe TRBD1 (5 bases). The CDR3 contains 14 residues. Trimming stripped 7 bases from V and 4 bases from J, with 14 bases between. Germline V gene data show CDR1 as MDHEN and CDR2 as SYDVKM. CDR3 DNA: TGTGCCAGCAAACCCGGTGGGGGAGGAAACACCATATATTTT. Amino acid sequence: CASKPGGGGNTIYF. Based on the CDR3 plus reference TRBV28 and TRBJ1-3, the full variable domain is DVKVTQSSRYLVKRTGEKVFLECVQDMDHENMFWYRQDPGLGLRLIYFSYDVKMKEKGDIPEGYSVSREKKERFSLILESASTNQTSMYLCASKPGGGGNTIYFGEGSWLTVV.

The rearrangement uses TRBV18 and TRBJ1-1, with 8 bases identical to TRBD1. The V and J ends lost 6 bases and 1 base, in that order; junction bases with no gene match: 7. The CDR3 contains 15 residues. Germline V gives CDR1 KGHSH, CDR2 LQKENI. The CDR3 DNA is TGTGCCAGCTCGCCCCGGACAGGGAAGAACACTGAAGCTTTCTTT. As protein: CASSPRTGKNTEAFF.

The chain is built from TRBV7-8 and TRBJ1-2; D remains unclear. Trimming shortened V by 1 base and J by 0 bases, and 15 bases separated the two germline ends. CDR1 SGHVS and CDR2 FQNEAQ come from the germline V gene. This CDR3 is built from 17 residues. The CDR3 reads CASSLVLGGSSNYGYTF. The CDR3 bases are TGTGCCAGCAGCTTAGTTTTAGGCGGCAGCTCTAACTATGGCTACACCTTC.

The rearrangement joins TRBV5-4 to TRBJ2-7; 12 nucleotides line up with TRBD2. Germline assignment: CDR1 SGHNT and CDR2 YYREEE (reference sequence). The CDR3 has 15 amino acids. Losses at the gene ends were 5 bases for V and 7 bases for J; bases not matched to a gene: 10. CDR3 loop: CASSNPSGGAREQYF. CDR3 coding DNA: TGTGCCAGCAGTAACCCTAGCGGGGGGGCAAGAGAGCAGTACTTC.

The chain is built from TRBV7-9 and TRBJ1-2, with a weak D call TRBD1 (5 bases). V lost 7 bases and J lost 5, with 14 bases in between. Germline V gene lookup returns CDR1 SEHNR and CDR2 FQNEAQ (reference sequence). This CDR3 is built from 13 residues. DNA for the CDR3: TGTGCCAGCACCTCACTGGGGGGGTATGGCTACACCTTC. Encoded protein: CASTSLGGYGYTF. Full variable domain (outside the CDR3, taken from reference TRBV7-9 and TRBJ1-2): DTGVSQNPRHKITKRGQNVTFRCDPISEHNRLYWYRQTLGQGPEFLTYFQNEAQLEKSRLLSDRFSAERPKGSFSTLEIQRTEQGDSAMYLCASTSLGGYGYTFGSGTRLTVV.

This sequence joins TRBV18 and TRBJ2-1; 9 bases line up with TRBD2. The V and J ends lost 2 bases and 4 bases, in that order; junction bases with no gene match: 3. This CDR3 spans 15 amino acids. Per the germline V gene, CDR1 is KGHSH and CDR2 is LQKENI. The CDR3 region has the DNA TGTGCCAGCTCACCAGGGCGGGAGGGATACAATGAGCAGTTCTTC. Translation gives CASSPGREGYNEQFF.

The chain has TRBV5-4 and TRBJ1-1; TRBD1 aligns across 7 bases. The CDR3 loop spans 14 amino acids. CDR1 and CDR2 (germline): SGHNT, YYREEE (reference sequence). V lost 2 bases and J lost 2; bases outside the gene matches: 3. CDR3 DNA sequence: TGTGCCAGCAGCTTAGGGACAGCTAACACTGAAGCTTTCTTT. Translation gives CASSLGTANTEAFF.

The chain couples TRBV5-4 to TRBJ2-2; no clear D gene. Germline CDR1 SGHNT, CDR2 YYREEE (reference sequence). The CDR3 spans 12 residues. The V and J ends lost 4 bases and 8 bases respectively, with 9 bases between them. The CDR3 DNA sequence: TGTGCCAGCAGCCGCCCCATGGGGGAGCTGTTTTTT. Translation: CASSRPMGELFF.

The rearrangement joins TRBV15 to TRBJ1-3; D uncertain. This CDR3 is 15 amino acids long. V dropped 5 bases and J dropped 4 bases, with 15 bases sitting between them. Germline values: CDR1 LNHNV, CDR2 YYDKDF (reference sequence). The CDR3 region has the DNA TGTGCCACCAGCCGACAAGGACGTTCCGGAAACACCATATATTTT. This sequence encodes CATSRQGRSGNTIYF.

A single count supports this clone. The chain combines TRBV7-2 with TRBJ2-5; the D gene could be TRBD1 or TRBD2 (6 bases each). Per germline, CDR1 SGHTA and CDR2 FQGNSA. The V end was cut by 3 bases, the J end by 4 bases, with 21 bases between. The CDR3 runs to 17 residues. In nucleotides, the CDR3 is TGTGCCAGCAGCTTGGGCCCCCCTCGGGGGCTAGTAGAGACCCAGTACTTC. Protein sequence: CASSLGPPRGLVETQYF.

The CDR3 DNA follows: TGTGCCAGCAGGACATCACTCACAACTAATGAAAAACTGTTTTTT. Protein product: CASRTSLTTNEKLFF. This sequence joins TRBV6-5 and TRBJ1-4; D is unclear. CDR3 length equals 15 residues. V shed 6 bases and J shed 0 bases, with 11 bases lying between them. CDR1 and CDR2 (germline): MNHEY, SVGAGI.

The chain couples TRBV6-2 or TRBV6-3 to TRBJ1-2; 10 bases match TRBD1. V was pared by 2 bases and J by 4 bases, with 4 bases of the junction left unmatched. This CDR3 comprises 15 residues. Germline V gene lookup returns CDR1 MNHEY and CDR2 SVGEGT. CDR3 region: CASSYTRTGGYGYTF. The CDR3, as DNA: TGTGCCAGCAGTTACACCCGGACAGGGGGCTATGGCTACACCTTC.

The chain carries TRBV6-1 and TRBJ1-3, with D unresolved. The V and J ends lost 1 base and 5 bases respectively, with 3 bases between them. Germline CDR1 and CDR2: MNHNS and SASEGT. There are 12 residues in the CDR3. The CDR3 nucleotides read TGTGCCAGCAGTGAAGAGCGAAACACCATATATTTT. Translated: CASSEERNTIYF.

DNA of the CDR3: TGCGCCAGCAGCTTGGGGCCTACAGGGGGCGACACCGGGGAGCTGTTTTTT. This encodes CASSLGPTGGDTGELFF. V is TRBV5-1 and J is TRBJ2-2; 9 positions match TRBD1. V shed 0 bases, J shed 3 bases, and the junction held 6 bases outside the gene matches. The CDR3 contains 17 residues. Germline values: CDR1 SGHRS, CDR2 YFSETQ.